This TCR beta chain was documented in a study of T cell responses to AZD1222 COVID-19 vaccine. The repertoire was sequenced with immunoSEQ multiplex PCR; TCRdb's copy has only in-frame clones and lacks some. The table lists roughly 130,000 clones, 90% to 95% of them singletons. Study conclusions and caveats: Baseline seropositivity characterized only a handful of AZD1222 recipients. Repertoire samples came only from after the peak T cell response.

Regarding this clone: The target antigen is unknown.

The TCR comes from an adult in good health. The input for sequencing was peripheral blood, taken on day 0 of AZD1222 vaccination.

CDR3 coding DNA: TGTGCCAGCAGTCTCGCCAGGGCCAGCAATCAGCCCCAGCATTTT. Its translation is CASSLARASNQPQHF. The chain employs TRBV2 and TRBJ1-5; D may be TRBD1 (5 bases). CDR1 SNHLY and CDR2 FYNNEI come from the germline V gene. CDR3 size: 15 residues. V was clipped by 5 bases and J by 1 base, with 12 bases between them.